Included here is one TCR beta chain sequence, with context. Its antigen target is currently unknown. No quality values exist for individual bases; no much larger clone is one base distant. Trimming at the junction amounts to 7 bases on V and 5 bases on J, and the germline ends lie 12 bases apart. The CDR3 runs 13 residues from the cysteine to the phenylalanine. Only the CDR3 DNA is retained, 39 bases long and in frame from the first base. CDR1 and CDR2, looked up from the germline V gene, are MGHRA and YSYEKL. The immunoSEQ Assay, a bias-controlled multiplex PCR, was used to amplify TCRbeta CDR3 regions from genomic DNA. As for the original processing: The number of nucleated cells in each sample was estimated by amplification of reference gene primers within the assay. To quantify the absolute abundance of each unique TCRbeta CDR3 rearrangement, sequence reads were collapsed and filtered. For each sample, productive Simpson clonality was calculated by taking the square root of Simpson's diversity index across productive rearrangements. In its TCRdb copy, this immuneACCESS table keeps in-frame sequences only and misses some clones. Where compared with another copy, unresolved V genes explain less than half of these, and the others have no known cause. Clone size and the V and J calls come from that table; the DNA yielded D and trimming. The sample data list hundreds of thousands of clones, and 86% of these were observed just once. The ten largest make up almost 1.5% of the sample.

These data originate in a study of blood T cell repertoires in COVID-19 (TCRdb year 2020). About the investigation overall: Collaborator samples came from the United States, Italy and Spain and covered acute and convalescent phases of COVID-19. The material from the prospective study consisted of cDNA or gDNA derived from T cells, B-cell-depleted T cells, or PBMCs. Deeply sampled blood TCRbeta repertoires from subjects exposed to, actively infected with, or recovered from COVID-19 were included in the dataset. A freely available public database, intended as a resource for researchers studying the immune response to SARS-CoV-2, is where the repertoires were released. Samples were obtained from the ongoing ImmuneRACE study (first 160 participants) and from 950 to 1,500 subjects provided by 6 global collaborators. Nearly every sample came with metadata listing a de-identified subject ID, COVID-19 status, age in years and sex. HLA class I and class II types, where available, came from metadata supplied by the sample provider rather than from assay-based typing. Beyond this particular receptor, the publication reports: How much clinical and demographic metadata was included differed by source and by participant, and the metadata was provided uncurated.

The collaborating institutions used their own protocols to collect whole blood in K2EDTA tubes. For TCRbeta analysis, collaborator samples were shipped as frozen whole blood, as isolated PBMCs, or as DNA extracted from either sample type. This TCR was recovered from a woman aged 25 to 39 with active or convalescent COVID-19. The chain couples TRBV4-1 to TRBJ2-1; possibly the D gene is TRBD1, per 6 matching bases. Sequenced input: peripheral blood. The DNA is TGCGCCAGCACAGCACAGGGTAACAATGAGCAGTTCTTC. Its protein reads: CASTAQGNNEQFF.